The rows below give T cell receptor beta chains drawn from one sample of a study of shared clonotypes between healthy human individuals. The protocol was immunoSEQ multiplex PCR, while the TCRdb copy is restricted to in-frame clones and leaves out a portion. The data contain a few million clones, 90% to 95% of them seen just once; the ten biggest clones take up around 0.14%. The sequencing sample was made of naive CD4+ T cells sorted from blood. These receptors all stem from a man between 18 and 29 years old in good health. Both conserved end residues are part of each CDR3. The D gene is left open where the match is weak. A row's size may be missing; if present it is once, few, many or a size class.

V gene	J gene	D gene	clone size	CDR3 protein	CDR3 DNA
TRBV9	TRBJ2-6	NA	once	CASSVATGSSGANVLTF	TGTGCCAGCAGCGTAGCCACAGGGAGCTCTGGGGCCAACGTCCTGACTTTC
TRBV7-2	TRBJ2-3	NA	once	CASSLGRDFTDTQYF	TGTGCCAGCAGCTTAGGGAGGGACTTCACAGATACGCAGTATTTT
TRBV28	TRBJ2-7	TRBD1	NA	CASSGLVAGGYHEQYF	TGTGCCAGCAGTGGACTCGTGGCAGGGGGCTACCACGAGCAGTACTTC
TRBV6-1	TRBJ1-3	TRBD1	once	CASSETGTGRPSGSGNTIYF	TGTGCCAGCAGTGAGACCGGGACAGGGCGTCCCAGCGGCTCTGGAAACACCATATATTTT
TRBV2	TRBJ1-1	NA	NA	CASQRGTEAFF	TGTGCCAGCCAGAGGGGCACTGAAGCTTTCTTT
TRBV5-8	TRBJ1-4	NA	once	CASSLVSEKLFF	TGTGCCAGCAGCTTGGTCTCTGAAAAACTGTTTTTT
TRBV7-8	TRBJ2-5	NA	NA	CASSFGPSETQYF	TGTGCCAGCAGCTTCGGTCCAAGCGAGACCCAGTACTTC
TRBV18	TRBJ1-5	NA	NA	CASSPTLEGRAQPQHF	TGTGCCAGCTCGCCCACCTTAGAGGGGAGGGCTCAGCCCCAGCATTTT
TRBV19	TRBJ2-1	NA	NA	CASSGDRSLEQFF	TGTGCCAGTAGTGGGGACCGAAGCCTTGAGCAGTTCTTC
TRBV7-9	TRBJ1-6	NA	once	CASSSEVSPLHF	TGTGCCAGCAGCTCTGAAGTTTCACCCCTCCACTTT
TRBV30	TRBJ1-4	NA	few	CAWSVLGEKLFF	TGTGCCTGGAGTGTACTCGGTGAAAAACTGTTTTTT
TRBV6-1	TRBJ1-3	TRBD1	NA	CASSGTGRGVSGNTIYF	TGTGCCAGCAGTGGGACAGGGAGAGGAGTATCTGGAAACACCATATATTTT
TRBV28	TRBJ1-5	NA	NA	CASLYGRGRQPQHF	TGTGCCAGCCTATACGGTCGGGGCAGGCAGCCCCAGCATTTT
TRBV19	TRBJ2-3	NA	NA	CASRRGDTQYF	TGTGCCAGTAGGAGGGGGGATACGCAGTATTTT
TRBV27	TRBJ1-6	NA	NA	CASSFRTAWSPLHF	TGTGCCAGCAGTTTTAGGACAGCCTGGTCACCCCTCCACTTT
TRBV9	TRBJ1-2	NA	NA	CASSVARANYGYTF	TGTGCCAGCAGCGTAGCGAGAGCTAACTATGGCTACACCTTC
TRBV9	TRBJ1-2	TRBD1	NA	CASSGPGQARGYTF	TGTGCCAGCAGCGGCCCGGGACAGGCAAGGGGCTACACCTTC
TRBV6-4	TRBJ2-7	TRBD2	NA	CASSDSIPHTSGRANGSYEQYF	TGTGCCAGCAGTGACTCGATTCCACATACTAGCGGGAGGGCCAATGGATCCTACGAGCAGTACTTC
TRBV7-2	TRBJ2-1	NA	once	CASSPSREGLGNEQFF	TGTGCCAGCAGCCCCTCCCGGGAAGGTTTGGGCAATGAGCAGTTCTTC
TRBV19	TRBJ1-2	TRBD1	NA	CASSTGQGSYGYTF	TGTGCCAGTAGTACTGGACAGGGCTCTTATGGCTACACCTTC
TRBV20-1	TRBJ1-1	NA	NA	CSARGDGEAFF	TGCAGTGCTAGGGGGGACGGTGAAGCTTTCTTT
TRBV10-3	TRBJ1-2	NA	NA	CAISESQGEGYTF	TGTGCCATCAGTGAGTCACAGGGTGAAGGCTACACCTTC
TRBV2	TRBJ1-1	NA	NA	CASSGERVGTEAFF	TGTGCCAGCAGTGGAGAAAGGGTAGGGACTGAAGCTTTCTTT
TRBV25-1	TRBJ1-6	TRBD1	NA	CASSESYRGSAYNSPLHF	TGTGCCAGCAGTGAATCGTACAGGGGTAGCGCCTATAATTCACCCCTCCACTTT
TRBV5-8	TRBJ2-7	NA	NA	CASSRGQPPYEQYF	TGTGCCAGCAGCCGCGGACAGCCCCCCTACGAGCAGTACTTC
TRBV30	TRBJ1-5	NA	once	CAWSGDKGGSGSNQPQHF	TGTGCCTGGAGTGGGGACAAGGGAGGGTCGGGGAGCAATCAGCCCCAGCATTTT
TRBV19	TRBJ2-7	NA	NA	CASSIGLAYEQYF	TGTGCCAGTAGTATCGGCCTGGCCTACGAGCAGTACTTC
TRBV19	TRBJ1-5	TRBD1	few	CASSMDRINQPQHF	TGTGCCAGTAGTATGGACAGGATCAATCAGCCCCAGCATTTT
TRBV5-1	TRBJ2-2	TRBD2	NA	CASSAGGPNTGELFF	TGCGCCAGCAGCGCGGGGGGCCCCAACACCGGGGAGCTGTTTTTT
TRBV2	TRBJ1-2	NA	NA	CAAPLGGRNRYDGYTF	TGTGCCGCCCCTCTAGGGGGTCGAAATAGATACGATGGCTACACCTTC
TRBV4-3	TRBJ2-3	NA	NA	CASSQDIGGKGTDTQYF	TGCGCCAGCAGCCAAGATATCGGGGGCAAGGGCACAGATACGCAGTATTTT
TRBV5-1	TRBJ2-5	TRBD2	NA	CASNQGGSLETQYF	TGCGCCAGCAACCAGGGAGGGTCCCTAGAGACCCAGTACTTC
TRBV5-1	TRBJ2-3	NA	NA	CASSYDRPDTQYF	TGCGCCAGCAGCTACGACAGGCCGGATACGCAGTATTTT
TRBV9	TRBJ2-7	TRBD2	NA	CASSSGTTPYEQYF	TGTGCCAGCAGCTCCGGGACTACCCCCTACGAGCAGTACTTC
TRBV28	TRBJ2-7	TRBD2	NA	CASSLISSGRLDEQYF	TGTGCCAGCAGTTTAATCTCTAGCGGGAGGTTAGACGAGCAGTACTTC
TRBV30	TRBJ2-5	TRBD1	NA	CACNQGARETQYF	TGTGCCTGCAATCAGGGGGCACGAGAGACCCAGTACTTC
TRBV5-4	TRBJ2-5	NA	once	CASSRPQETQYF	TGTGCCAGCAGCCGGCCTCAAGAGACCCAGTACTTC
TRBV29-1	TRBJ2-3	TRBD2	NA	CSVASGGTDTQYF	TGCAGCGTTGCTAGCGGGGGCACAGATACGCAGTATTTT
TRBV27	TRBJ2-3	NA	NA	CASSEAGLRSDTQYF	TGTGCCAGCAGCGAGGCAGGACTCCGTTCGGATACGCAGTATTTT
TRBV10-2	TRBJ1-4	TRBD1	few	CASSGQGEKLFF	TGCGCCAGCAGTGGACAGGGGGAAAAACTGTTTTTT
TRBV28	TRBJ2-7	TRBD1	NA	CASSLDRGDEQYF	TGTGCCAGCAGCTTGGACAGGGGAGACGAGCAGTACTTC
TRBV18	TRBJ2-3	NA	NA	CASSPGTGLSTDTQYF	TGTGCCAGCTCACCAGGAACAGGGCTTAGCACAGATACGCAGTATTTT
TRBV7-2	TRBJ2-1	NA	NA	CASSLVTGTPRNNEQFF	TGTGCCAGCAGCTTAGTAACCGGGACACCAAGAAACAATGAGCAGTTCTTC
TRBV7-9	TRBJ1-6	NA	NA	CASSQEKGDSPLHF	TGTGCCAGCAGCCAGGAGAAGGGGGATTCACCCCTCCACTTT
TRBV15	TRBJ1-5	NA	NA	CATSRDTFERRFGQPQHF	TGTGCCACCAGCAGAGATACATTTGAACGGAGGTTTGGTCAGCCCCAGCATTTT
TRBV4-1	TRBJ1-2	TRBD1	NA	CASSQTGGQGVSGYTF	TGCGCCAGCAGCCAAACAGGGGGACAGGGTGTAAGTGGCTACACCTTC
TRBV7-9	TRBJ1-4	NA	NA	CASSWGGEKLFF	TGTGCCAGCAGCTGGGGGGGTGAAAAACTGTTTTTT
TRBV28	TRBJ1-5	NA	NA	CASSRHREWQPQHF	TGTGCCAGCAGTAGACACAGGGAGTGGCAGCCCCAGCATTTT
TRBV18	TRBJ1-5	NA	NA	CASSPPNPGNQPQHF	TGTGCCAGCTCACCACCGAACCCCGGGAATCAGCCCCAGCATTTT
TRBV6-1	TRBJ2-3	NA	NA	CASSERTAGFGDTQYF	TGTGCCAGCAGTGAAAGGACAGCCGGATTTGGTGATACGCAGTATTTT
TRBV4-2	TRBJ2-3	TRBD2	NA	CASSQGEASGSTDTQYF	TGTGCCAGCAGCCAAGGAGAGGCTAGCGGTAGCACAGATACGCAGTATTTT
TRBV10-1	TRBJ2-5	NA	NA	CASSESGTGETQYF	TGCGCCAGCAGTGAGTCAGGGACGGGAGAGACCCAGTACTTC
TRBV5-1	TRBJ1-4	NA	NA	CASSFQGIGGNEKLFF	TGCGCCAGCAGCTTCCAAGGGATTGGGGGCAATGAAAAACTGTTTTTT
TRBV6-5	TRBJ2-3	NA	NA	CASSYGTPNTDTQYF	TGTGCCAGCAGTTACGGGACACCTAACACAGATACGCAGTATTTT
TRBV10-3	TRBJ2-2	NA	NA	CAISEPGGGSNTGELFF	TGTGCCATCAGTGAACCCGGTGGGGGCTCGAACACCGGGGAGCTGTTTTTT
TRBV11-2	TRBJ2-3	TRBD2	NA	CASSSRAGQADTQYF	TGTGCCAGCAGCTCCCGAGCGGGGCAGGCAGATACGCAGTATTTT